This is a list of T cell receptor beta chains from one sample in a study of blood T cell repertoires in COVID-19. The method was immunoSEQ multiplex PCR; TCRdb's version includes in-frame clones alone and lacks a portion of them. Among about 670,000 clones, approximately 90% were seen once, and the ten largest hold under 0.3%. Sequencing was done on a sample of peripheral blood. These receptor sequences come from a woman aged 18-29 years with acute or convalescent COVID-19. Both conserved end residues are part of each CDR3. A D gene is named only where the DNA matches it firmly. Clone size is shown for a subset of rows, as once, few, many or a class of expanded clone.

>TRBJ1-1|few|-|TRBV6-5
CASSTLNTEAFF
TGTGCCAGCAGTACACTGAACACTGAAGCTTTCTTT
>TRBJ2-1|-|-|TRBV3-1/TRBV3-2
CASSYARHNEQFF
TGTGCCAGCAGCTACGCCAGGCACAATGAGCAGTTCTTC
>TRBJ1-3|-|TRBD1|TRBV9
CASSPGQGGTIYF
TGTGCCAGCAGCCCAGGACAGGGTGGCACCATATATTTT
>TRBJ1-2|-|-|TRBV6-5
CASSYSGGSGYTF
TGTGCCAGCAGTTACTCGGGGGGTAGTGGCTACACCTTC
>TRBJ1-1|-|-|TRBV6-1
CASSDPRSAILETEAFF
TGTGCCAGCAGTGACCCTCGATCGGCCATCCTGGAGACTGAAGCTTTCTTT
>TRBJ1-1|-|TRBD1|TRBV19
CASSSPTGGLPNTEAFF
TGTGCCAGTAGTAGTCCGACAGGGGGCTTACCGAACACTGAAGCTTTCTTT
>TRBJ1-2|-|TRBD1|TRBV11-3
CASRSGQRTYGYTF
TGTGCCAGCAGATCGGGACAGAGGACCTATGGCTACACCTTC
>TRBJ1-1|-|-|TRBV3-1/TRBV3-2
CASSQPFLGLTEAFF
TGTGCCAGCAGCCAGCCATTCCTTGGACTCACTGAAGCTTTCTTT
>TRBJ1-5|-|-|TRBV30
CAWSIGGGGQPQHF
TGTGCCTGGAGCATTGGGGGGGGAGGTCAGCCCCAGCATTTT
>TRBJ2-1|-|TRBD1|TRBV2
CASSEETGEFF
TGTGCCAGCAGTGAAGAGACAGGGGAGTTCTTC
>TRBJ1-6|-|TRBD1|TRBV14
CASSLLDRVVSPLHF
TGTGCCAGCAGCCTCTTGGACAGGGTAGTATCACCCCTCCACTTT
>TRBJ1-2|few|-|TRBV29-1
CSVATDSPRFGYTF
TGCAGCGTTGCCACGGACAGTCCCCGTTTTGGCTACACCTTC
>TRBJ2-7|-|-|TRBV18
CASSGGGPIEQYF
TGTGCCAGCTCGGGAGGGGGGCCTATCGAGCAGTACTTC
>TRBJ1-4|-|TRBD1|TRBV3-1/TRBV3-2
CASSPLLGTGPEKLFF
TGTGCCAGCAGCCCCCTTCTGGGGACAGGTCCAGAAAAACTGTTTTTT
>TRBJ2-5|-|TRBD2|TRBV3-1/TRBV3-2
CASSFRLAQETQYF
TGTGCCAGCAGCTTCCGACTAGCCCAAGAGACCCAGTACTTC
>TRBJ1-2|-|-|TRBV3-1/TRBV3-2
CASSPGNYGYTF
TGTGCCAGCAGCCCGGGTAACTATGGCTACACCTTC
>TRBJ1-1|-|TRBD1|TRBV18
CASSLETGAHTEAFF
TGTGCCAGCTCACTTGAGACAGGGGCCCACACTGAAGCTTTCTTT
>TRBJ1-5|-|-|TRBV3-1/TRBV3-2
CASSQDFSTPRVYSNQPQHF
TGTGCCAGCAGCCAAGATTTTTCAACCCCGAGGGTTTATAGCAATCAGCCCCAGCATTTT